The sequence of this T cell receptor (beta chain) was determined in a study of cytomegalovirus exposure and HLA in healthy donors. With 0 bases removed from V and 0 bases from J, the gap between germline ends came to 11 bases. The germline gives CDR1 LNHNV, CDR2 YYDKDF (reference sequence). There are 16 residues in the CDR3. Use of 60 Vbeta and 13 Jbeta primers characterized the PCR. Method: immunoSEQ multiplex PCR; TCRdb's copy keeps in-frame clones and lacks some. The sample has 85,000 to 100,000 clones; 60% to 80% are singletons. The specimen sequenced was PBMCs. The receptor's source is a man aged 40-50 years in good health and CMV-seronegative. The V and J genes are TRBV15 and TRBJ2-5; TRBD1 is a possible D gene (5 bases). The CDR3, as DNA: TGTGCCACCAGCAGAGATCAGGGTCCGTACCAAGAGACCCAGTACTTC. Translating it yields CATSRDQGPYQETQYF.